This T cell receptor beta chain originates from a study of CD8 T cells in Susac syndrome. This clonotype was observed once. Reverse transcription of roughly 0.5 to 1 ug RNA used random hexamers. Multiplex PCR with immunoSEQ amplified the TCR beta CDR3 across 54 Vbeta and 13 Jbeta. TCRdb processed the immunoSEQ multiplex PCR reads anew with MiXCR; each CDR3 protein has one entry. This sample has 150,000 to 200,000 distinct CDR3 sequences; roughly 95% occur once, and the top ten carry about 0.095%. The sequence was collected from a human donor with multiple sclerosis. The sequenced material came from CD4+ T cells from PBMCs.

DNA of the CDR3: TGTGCCAGCAGCCAATCTGCGGGATCCTCCTACAATGAGCAGTTCTTC. This codes for CASSQSAGSSYNEQFF. The V gene is TRBV3-1, the J gene TRBJ2-1; weak D call: TRBD2 (6 bases). Germline-derived CDR1 and CDR2 are LGHDT and YNNKEL (reference sequence). The CDR3 length is 16 residues. V lost 2 bases and J 0 bases, leaving 11 bases between the germline ends.